A single sample gave rise to the 15 T cell receptor beta chains below, sequenced in a study of T-cell memory formation after mild COVID-19. TCRdb called the 5' RACE reads again in MiXCR, with one record for every CDR3 protein. The sample holds 160,000 or so distinct CDR3 sequences, 25% to 40% seen once. Sequenced material: PBMCs or a T cell subset sorted from them (not recorded which). Receptors were obtained from an adult woman who had mild COVID-19 (a few samples of this study predate the infection). Cell type and time point are not known.

The chain links TRBV30 to TRBJ2-7; TRBD1 might be the D (6 bases). Germline V gene sequence: CDR1 GTSNPN, CDR2 SVGIG (reference sequence). The CDR3 is 15 amino acids. The ends were cut back, 0 bases at V and 5 bases at J, with 17 bases in the middle. The CDR3 DNA reads as TGTGCCTGGAGTGTATTGCACGCAGGGGTACACGAGCAGTACTTC. Protein: CAWSVLHAGVHEQYF.

This clonotype has more than one count but fewer than ten. The chain carries TRBV27 and TRBJ2-6; 9 bases are shared with TRBD2. Germline values: CDR1 MNHEY, CDR2 SMNVEV (reference sequence). CDR3 length: 17 amino acids. V gave up 6 bases and J gave up 0 bases; unmatched junction bases: 6. CDR3 sequence reads: CASRTSGRSSGANVLTF. The CDR3 DNA reads as TGTGCCAGCAGAACTAGCGGGCGGAGCTCTGGGGCCAACGTCCTGACTTTC. The full variable domain, in which reference TRBV27 and TRBJ2-6 provide the parts outside the CDR3, is EAQVTQNPRYLITVTGKKLTVTCSQNMNHEYMSWYRQDPGLGLRQIYYSMNVEVTDKGDVPEGYKVSRKEKRNFPLILESPSPNQTSLYFCASRTSGRSSGANVLTFGAGSRLTVL.

The rearrangement links TRBV6-1 to TRBJ2-5; 11 nucleotides match TRBD2. Germline values: CDR1 MNHNS, CDR2 SASEGT. The CDR3 spans 18 residues. Trimming took 2 bases from V and 4 from J; bases not matched to a gene: 12. The CDR3 loop is CASSESPRSSGGSETQYF. The DNA of the CDR3 is TGTGCCAGCAGTGAATCTCCCAGGTCTAGCGGGGGGTCAGAGACCCAGTACTTC.

In its sample, this clonotype was seen a few times. The chain has TRBV7-6 and TRBJ2-1, with D possibly called TRBD1 or TRBD2 (5 bases each). V dropped 4 bases and J dropped 8 bases, with 21 bases sitting between them. Per germline, CDR1 SGHVS and CDR2 FNYEAQ. The CDR3 is made up of 16 amino acids. Here the CDR3 DNA reads TGTGCCAGCAGCTCCCCTGGAGTCTGGAGAGGGGATGAGCAGTTCTTC. It is translated as CASSSPGVWRGDEQFF.

Concerning this clonotype: The junction and the germline gene differ at one end; a read error may be behind it. The chain has TRBV5-6 and TRBJ2-7; TRBD1 agrees at 7 bases. Germline values: CDR1 SGHDT, CDR2 YYEEEE. CDR3 length equals 15 residues. CDR3 nucleotides: TGTGCCAGCTGCTTAGTGGACAGGAGCTCCTACGAGCAGTACTTC. This gives the protein CASCLVDRSSYEQYF.

This clonotype has only a few counts. This rearrangement joins TRBV12-3 or TRBV12-4 to TRBJ2-3, with a tentative D call TRBD1 (5 bases). The CDR3 length is 14 residues. V was shortened by 4 bases and J by 0 bases, with 8 bases between the two germline ends. The CDR3: CASSSGFSTDTQYF. Written as DNA, the CDR3 is TGTGCCAGCAGTTCAGGGTTTAGCACAGATACGCAGTATTTT.

The V gene is TRBV11-2, the J gene TRBJ2-1, with a weak D call TRBD2 (6 bases). CDR3 length: 16 residues. V lost 5 bases to trimming and J lost 4 bases, with 18 bases between them. The germline V gene has CDR1 SGHAT and CDR2 FQNNGV. This CDR3 reads CASSPRGGGYYNEQFF. For the CDR3, the DNA is TGTGCCAGCAGCCCAAGGGGAGGAGGCTATTACAATGAGCAGTTCTTC.

The chain recombines TRBV6-5 with TRBJ2-1; 8 bases line up with TRBD1. Germline loops: CDR1 MNHEY, CDR2 SVGAGI. The CDR3 is made up of 14 amino acids. J was trimmed by 6 bases and V by 6 bases; bases with no gene match: 7. The CDR3 coding sequence is TGTGCCAGCAGACCGGGACAGGAAGTCAATGAGCAGTTCTTC. It specifies CASRPGQEVNEQFF.

This rearrangement joins TRBV11-2 to TRBJ2-3; D ambiguous. The CDR3 has 14 amino acids. Germline V lookup: CDR1 SGHAT, CDR2 FQNNGV. Trimming took off 5 bases at V and 2 bases at J, with 11 bases between the two ends. The CDR3 nucleotides read TGTGCCAGCAGCCCCAGAGGTTTCACAGATACGCAGTATTTT. The encoded protein is CASSPRGFTDTQYF.

The table lists this clonotype with a few counts. The gene calls are TRBV30 and TRBJ1-1, with TRBD1 matching 10 bases. CDR1 and CDR2 from the germline V gene are GTSNPN and SVGIG (reference sequence). After removal of 4 bases from V and 0 bases from J, the junction contained 14 bases not matched to a gene. The CDR3 contains 18 residues. CDR3 in amino acids: CAWNPGTGDGRMNTEAFF. The CDR3 nucleotides are TGTGCCTGGAATCCAGGGACAGGGGACGGCCGAATGAACACTGAAGCTTTCTTT.

This clonotype has more than one count but fewer than ten. This chain joins TRBV7-9 and TRBJ1-1, with D maybe TRBD1 (6 bases). The CDR3 length is 15 residues. The germline gives CDR1 SEHNR, CDR2 FQNEAQ (reference sequence). V was pared by 1 base and J by 1 base, with 10 bases between. This CDR3 is CASSLGLGGNTEAFF. The CDR3 DNA sequence: TGTGCCAGCAGCTTAGGACTAGGGGGGAACACTGAAGCTTTCTTT.

This sequence joins TRBV18 and TRBJ1-3; unclear D gene. Germline V gene sequence: CDR1 KGHSH, CDR2 LQKENI. The CDR3 has 15 residues. V gave up 2 bases and J gave up 0 bases, with 8 bases separating them. The CDR3 sequence is CASSPIPYSGNTIYF. CDR3 nucleotides: TGTGCCAGCTCACCAATCCCATACTCTGGAAACACCATATATTTT.

This clonotype has ten or more counts. J is TRBJ2-1 and V is TRBV5-1; 13 bases line up with TRBD2. With V trimmed by 4 bases and J by 7 bases, 11 bases remained unmatched. The CDR3 contains 17 residues. Germline CDR1 reads SGHRS; CDR2 reads YFSETQ. The CDR3 is CASSPSPLAGGRNEQFF. CDR3 DNA sequence: TGCGCCAGCAGCCCCTCCCCACTAGCGGGGGGGCGTAATGAGCAGTTCTTC.

This clonotype was found a few times. At one of its ends the junction is not consistent with the germline gene, which may arise from a read error. The chain joins TRBV30 to TRBJ1-2; TRBD1 might be the D (6 bases). The CDR3 extends over 14 amino acids. CDR1 is GTSNPN, CDR2 SVGIG, per germline (reference sequence). CDR3 coding DNA: TGTGCCGGGAGAGACCAGGGGAGGAGCTATGGCTACACCTTC. Its translation: CAGRDQGRSYGYTF.

The CDR3 region is CASSSQGAEQYF. The CDR3 nucleotides are TGTGCCAGCAGTTCACAGGGGGCCGAGCAGTACTTC. The chain couples TRBV6-2 or TRBV6-3 to TRBJ2-7; 9 bases line up with TRBD1. CDR3 length equals 12 residues. V lost 4 bases, J lost 6 bases, and 1 base stayed unmatched. CDR1 and CDR2 from the germline V gene are MNHEY and SVGEGT.